The 7 T cell receptor beta chains below come from one sample, sequenced in a study of shared clonotypes between healthy human individuals. CD45RO-negative CD8 cells positively selected for CCR7 made up the naive population, which excluded terminally differentiated effector memory CD45RA+ cells. Method: immunoSEQ multiplex PCR; TCRdb's copy keeps in-frame clones and lacks some. The sample has roughly 1,800,000 clones, approximately 94% seen once; the top ten hold around 1.2%. The sample was naive CD8+ T cells sorted from blood. The receptors here all came from a man in his late teens or twenties in good health.

The chain uses TRBV6-1 and TRBJ2-7; D possibly uses TRBD1 or TRBD2 (5 bases each). V lost 2 bases and J 4 bases, leaving 15 bases between the germline ends. The CDR3 consists of 15 residues. Germline CDR1 reads MNHNS; CDR2 reads SASEGT. The CDR3 coding sequence is TGTGCCAGCAGTGAATCAGGGCCGGGGACGTACGAGCAGTACTTC. This gives the protein CASSESGPGTYEQYF.

This clone was seen more than once but under ten times. The V call is TRBV11-2, the J call TRBJ2-4; 8 bases line up with TRBD2. Germline V gene sequence: CDR1 SGHAT, CDR2 FQNNGV. V was pared by 0 bases and J by 5 bases, with 3 bases of the junction left unmatched. This CDR3 contains 15 residues. The CDR3 nucleotides read TGTGCCAGCAGCTTAGACGGGGGGGCCGAAAACATTCAGTACTTC. Translating gives CASSLDGGAENIQYF.

The rearrangement uses TRBV2 and TRBJ2-1; D possibly corresponds to TRBD1 (6 bases). The CDR3 consists of 12 residues. Trimming pared 7 bases from V and 7 bases from J, leaving 11 bases between. Germline values: CDR1 SNHLY, CDR2 FYNNEI. DNA for the CDR3: TGTGCCAGCACCAAGGGGGAGAATGAGCAGTTCTTC. This gives the protein CASTKGENEQFF.

Worth noting for this clone: This specimen includes other DNA sequences encoding the same CDR3. As DNA, the CDR3 is TGTGCCAGCAGGGACAGAGCCTACGAGCAGTACTTC. Its translation: CASRDRAYEQYF. The gene calls are TRBV6-6 and TRBJ2-7; a weak D match, TRBD1 (6 bases). The germline gives CDR1 MNHNY, CDR2 SVGAGI (reference sequence). The CDR3 is 12 residues long. V lost 6 bases and J 2 bases, leaving 8 bases between the germline ends.

The V gene is TRBV28, the J gene TRBJ1-3, with 9 positions matching TRBD1. The CDR3 consists of 14 residues. J gave up 4 bases and V 4 bases, and 2 bases lay outside the gene matches. Per the germline V gene, CDR1 is MDHEN and CDR2 is SYDVKM. The DNA of the CDR3 is TGTGCCAGCAGTTGGGACAGGGAAGGAAACACCATATATTTT. Protein product: CASSWDREGNTIYF.

V is TRBV29-1 and J is TRBJ2-7; 8 bases match TRBD1. From germline, CDR1 is SQVTM and CDR2 ANQGSEA. Trimming cost V 5 bases and J 3 bases; bases outside gene matches: 6. The CDR3 extends over 13 amino acids. The CDR3 sequence: CSVLTGVSYEQYF. In DNA, the CDR3 is TGCAGCGTTTTGACAGGGGTAAGCTACGAGCAGTACTTC.

Details on this clone: A read error may produce the germline difference seen at one junction end. The chain uses TRBV6-6 and TRBJ2-1; possibly TRBD2 for D (6 bases). There are 13 residues in the CDR3. Germline CDR1 MNHNY, CDR2 SVGAGI (reference sequence). The CDR3 DNA reads as TGTGCCAGCAGTCGACTAGTTTCCAATGAGCAGCTCTTC. This translates into CASSRLVSNEQLF.